Below are 15 T cell receptor beta chains sequenced from a single sample in a study of memory CD4+ T cells and cytomegalovirus serostatus. Measured with immunoSEQ multiplex PCR; TCRdb has only the in-frame clones, and not every one. The table lists some 47,000 clones, roughly 80% of them singletons. Single viable CD3+CD4+CD8-CD45RO+ cells were sorted as the memory CD4+ T cells. What was sequenced was memory CD4+ T cells from blood. These TCRs come from an adult in good health and CMV-seronegative.

The rearrangement joins TRBV9 to TRBJ2-6; D gene uncertain. CDR3 size: 15 residues. CDR1 and CDR2 (germline): SGDLS, YYNGEE. V lost 0 bases, J lost 1 base, and 5 bases lay in between. The CDR3 loop reads CASSVARSGANVLTF. CDR3 in DNA: TGTGCCAGCAGCGTAGCTAGGTCTGGGGCCAACGTCCTGACTTTC. Supplemented by reference TRBV9 and TRBJ2-6, the full variable domain reads DSGVTQTPKHLITATGQRVTLRCSPRSGDLSVYWYQQSLDQGLQFLIQYYNGEERAKGNILERFSAQQFPDLHSELNLSSLELGDSALYFCASSVARSGANVLTFGAGSRLTVL.

This chain connects TRBV7-2 to TRBJ1-2; D unresolved. V lost 1 base, J lost 7 bases, and 7 bases lay in between. The CDR3 sequence is 12 residues long. CDR1 is SGHTA and CDR2 is FQGNSA in the germline V gene. CDR3 sequence: CASSLVPVGYTF. CDR3 nucleotide sequence: TGTGCCAGCAGCTTAGTTCCGGTTGGCTACACCTTC.

V and J are TRBV7-8 and TRBJ1-1, with TRBD1 identical over 8 bases. The CDR3 is 15 residues long. V shed 7 bases and J 5 bases; nucleotides not matched to a gene: 12. Germline loops: CDR1 SGHVS, CDR2 FQNEAQ. Here the CDR3 reads CASKWGGQVRTEAFF. CDR3 DNA: TGTGCCAGCAAATGGGGGGGACAGGTGAGGACTGAAGCTTTCTTT.

This clone was picked up a small number of times. This chain joins TRBV2 and TRBJ1-1; no reliable D call. The CDR3 contains 13 residues. V was pared by 5 bases and J by 0 bases, with 7 bases between. Germline CDR1 SNHLY, CDR2 FYNNEI. The CDR3 sequence is CASSSIMNTEAFF. The CDR3 DNA is TGTGCCAGCAGTTCCATAATGAACACTGAAGCTTTCTTT.

The chain combines TRBV4-2 with TRBJ1-2; D unresolved. The CDR3 contains 16 residues. Germline lookup yields CDR1 LGHNA and CDR2 YNFKEQ. V shed 0 bases and J shed 4 bases, with 15 bases lying between them. CDR3: CASSQDLSEGPYGYTF. In nucleotides, the CDR3 is TGTGCCAGCAGCCAAGACCTCTCGGAAGGGCCCTATGGCTACACCTTC.

This clone has only one observation. The V and J genes are TRBV28 and TRBJ2-3, with D maybe TRBD1 (6 bases). Germline CDR1 reads MDHEN; CDR2 reads SYDVKM. V was shortened by 5 bases and J by 2 bases, with 14 bases between the two germline ends. The length of the CDR3 is 15 residues. CDR3 region: CASSARGVPTDTQYF. The CDR3 DNA sequence: TGTGCCAGCAGTGCCAGGGGTGTCCCCACAGATACGCAGTATTTT.

With respect to this clone: Other DNA variants within this sample encode the same CDR3. The chain carries TRBV28 and TRBJ1-2; D remains unclear. CDR3 length: 12 amino acids. The V end lost 5 bases, the J end lost 8 bases, and 12 bases lay between the germline ends. Per the germline V gene, CDR1 is MDHEN and CDR2 is SYDVKM. This CDR3 reads CASSRRPDGYTF. The CDR3 DNA is TGTGCCAGCAGTAGACGACCCGACGGCTACACCTTC.

This chain links TRBV11-2 with TRBJ2-7, with D tentatively TRBD1 or TRBD2 (5 bases each). The V gene's germline CDR1 is SGHAT and CDR2 FQNNGV. The CDR3 loop spans 14 amino acids. The V and J ends lost 1 base and 4 bases respectively, with 11 bases between them. The CDR3 coding sequence is TGTGCCAGCAGCTTAGGGGGCGGAGGTTACGAGCAGTACTTC. It encodes CASSLGGGGYEQYF.

As DNA, the CDR3 is TGTGCCAGTAGCCGAGGATCAGAATATGGCTACACCTTC. Its translation: CASSRGSEYGYTF. The V gene is TRBV19, the J gene TRBJ1-2; D unresolved. Trimming cost V 6 bases and J 5 bases, with 13 bases left between them. Germline V gene data show CDR1 as LNHDA and CDR2 as SQIVND (reference sequence). CDR3 size: 13 residues.

The V gene is TRBV2, the J gene TRBJ1-2, with D unclear. The CDR3 extends over 15 amino acids. Germline values: CDR1 SNHLY, CDR2 FYNNEI. With 1 base removed from V and 0 bases from J, the gap between germline ends came to 9 bases. The CDR3 reads CASSEERMPNYGYTF. Here the CDR3 DNA reads TGTGCCAGCAGTGAAGAGAGGATGCCTAACTATGGCTACACCTTC.

This rearrangement joins TRBV15 to TRBJ1-6, with TRBD1 as a possible D gene (6 bases). The CDR3 extends over 13 amino acids. The germline gives CDR1 LNHNV, CDR2 YYDKDF (reference sequence). Trimming took 5 bases from V and 7 from J, leaving 9 bases between them. CDR3 residues: CATSRDKNSPLHF. CDR3 DNA: TGTGCCACCAGCCGGGACAAAAATTCACCCCTCCACTTT.

Note on this clone: At the DNA level, this CDR3 is encoded by other sequences in the same sample as well. V gene TRBV5-6 combines with J gene TRBJ1-6; 7 bases match TRBD1. CDR3 length: 14 amino acids. The V gene end was trimmed by 3 bases and the J gene end by 8 bases; junction bases not matched to a gene: 5. CDR1 is SGHDT, CDR2 YYEEEE, per germline. CDR3 coding DNA: TGTGCCAGCAGCTCCGGGACAGTAGATTCACCCCTCCACTTT. Residues: CASSSGTVDSPLHF.

The chain joins TRBV4-1 to TRBJ2-7; 10 bases match TRBD1. The trim removed 0 bases at V and 3 bases at J, leaving 2 bases unmatched. The CDR3 sequence is 15 residues long. CDR1 is MGHRA, CDR2 YSYEKL, per germline. The chain's CDR3 is CASSQERDRGYEQYF. CDR3 coding DNA: TGCGCCAGCAGCCAAGAAAGGGACAGGGGCTACGAGCAGTACTTC.

The chain is built from TRBV6-1 and TRBJ1-1, with 11 bases matching TRBD1. V lost 6 bases, J lost 3 bases, and 6 bases stayed unmatched. CDR1 and CDR2 (germline): MNHNS, SASEGT. This CDR3 has 15 amino acids. The CDR3 sequence: CASRARTGGYTEAFF. Written as DNA, the CDR3 is TGTGCCAGCAGAGCAAGGACAGGGGGCTACACTGAAGCTTTCTTT.

This chain links TRBV10-3 with TRBJ1-6; D gene uncertain. Trimming stripped 10 bases from V and 7 bases from J, with 14 bases between. The CDR3 length is 13 residues. Germline lookup yields CDR1 ENHRY and CDR2 SYGVKD. In nucleotides, the CDR3 is TGTGCCAACAAATGGCAGGAGAATTCACCCCTCCACTTT. Its translation is CANKWQENSPLHF.